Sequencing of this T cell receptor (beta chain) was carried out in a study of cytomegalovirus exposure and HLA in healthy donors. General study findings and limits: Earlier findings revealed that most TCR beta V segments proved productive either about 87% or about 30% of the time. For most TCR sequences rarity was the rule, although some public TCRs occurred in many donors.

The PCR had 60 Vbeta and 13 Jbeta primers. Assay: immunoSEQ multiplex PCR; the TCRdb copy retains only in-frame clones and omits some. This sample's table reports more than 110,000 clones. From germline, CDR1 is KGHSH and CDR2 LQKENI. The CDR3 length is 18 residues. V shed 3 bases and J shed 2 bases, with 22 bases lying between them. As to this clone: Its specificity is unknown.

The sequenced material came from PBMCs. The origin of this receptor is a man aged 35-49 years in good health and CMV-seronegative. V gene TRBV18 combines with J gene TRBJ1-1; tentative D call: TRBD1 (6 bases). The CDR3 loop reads CASSPMRGKMGQNTEAFF. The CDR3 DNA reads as TGTGCCAGCTCACCGATGAGGGGTAAAATGGGACAAAACACTGAAGCTTTCTTT.